One and the same sample provided the 8 T cell receptor beta chains below, sequenced in a study of T cells after somatic rescue of genetic block. Assay: immunoSEQ multiplex PCR; the TCRdb copy retains only in-frame clones and omits some. Of roughly 67,000 clones listed, 85% to 95% are singletons. The sample was peripheral blood mononuclear cells (PBMCs). These receptor sequences come from a man between 35 and 55 years old.

The chain has TRBV19 and TRBJ2-7; 11 nucleotides line up with TRBD1. Losses at the gene ends were 5 bases for V and 3 bases for J; bases not matched to a gene: 3. The CDR3 consists of 14 residues. Germline V gives CDR1 LNHDA, CDR2 SQIVND (reference sequence). The CDR3, as DNA: TGTGCCAGTAGTTCCGGGACAGGGGGCTACGAGCAGTACTTC. Amino acids: CASSSGTGGYEQYF.

The genes are TRBV27 and TRBJ2-5; 9 nucleotides match TRBD2. The CDR3 extends over 14 amino acids. V gave up 8 bases and J gave up 3 bases; unmatched junction bases: 7. Germline loops: CDR1 MNHEY, CDR2 SMNVEV (reference sequence). This CDR3 reads CASRAGGSEETQYF. Written as DNA, the CDR3 is TGTGCCAGCCGTGCGGGAGGGTCGGAAGAGACCCAGTACTTC.

The chain has TRBV7-2 and TRBJ2-7, with 7 bases aligning to TRBD2. CDR1 and CDR2 (germline): SGHTA, FQGNSA. The CDR3 extends over 16 amino acids. V lost 2 bases and J lost 4; bases outside the gene matches: 11. The CDR3 DNA reads as TGTGCCAGCAGCTTATCGGGCGGGAGTAGTCCTTACGAGCAGTACTTC. It is translated as CASSLSGGSSPYEQYF.

This chain connects TRBV18 to TRBJ1-1, with 8 bases matching TRBD1. The CDR3 has 13 residues. The trim removed 3 bases at V and 3 bases at J, leaving 0 bases unmatched. CDR1 KGHSH and CDR2 LQKENI come from the germline V gene. The CDR3 sequence is CASSPDRDTEAFF. In nucleotides, the CDR3 is TGTGCCAGCTCACCGGACAGGGACACTGAAGCTTTCTTT.

The J gene is TRBJ2-3, the V gene TRBV2; the D is unclear. Germline V gives CDR1 SNHLY, CDR2 FYNNEI. The V end was cut by 4 bases, the J end by 6 bases, with 14 bases between. This CDR3 contains 14 residues. CDR3 nucleotide sequence: TGTGCCAGCAGTGGGGATGGTCCCGGGGATACGCAGTATTTT. This gives the protein CASSGDGPGDTQYF.

The chain links TRBV19 to TRBJ1-5; D gene uncertain. The V gene's germline CDR1 is LNHDA and CDR2 SQIVND (reference sequence). This CDR3 has 13 amino acids. Deletions cut 3 bases from V and 5 bases from J, with 8 bases between. For the CDR3, the DNA is TGTGCCAGTAGTATGTCAGCCGATCAGCCCCAGCATTTT. Its protein product is CASSMSADQPQHF. The full variable domain, in which reference TRBV19 and TRBJ1-5 provide the parts outside the CDR3, is DGGITQSPKYLFRKEGQNVTLSCEQNLNHDAMYWYRQDPGQGLRLIYYSQIVNDFQKGDIAEGYSVSREKKESFPLTVTSAQKNPTAFYLCASSMSADQPQHFGDGTRLSIL.

The V gene is TRBV27, the J gene TRBJ2-3, with D perhaps TRBD1 or TRBD2 (5 bases each). Trimming stripped 11 bases from V and 5 bases from J, with 20 bases between. CDR3 length: 14 residues. Per the germline V gene, CDR1 is MNHEY and CDR2 is SMNVEV (reference sequence). CDR3 nucleotides: TGTGCCGTAAAGACGGGACCCTGGATAGATACGCAGTATTTT. Translating it yields CAVKTGPWIDTQYF.

The rearrangement joins TRBV27 to TRBJ2-3; a possible D gene is TRBD2 (5 bases). This CDR3 contains 13 residues. The germline gives CDR1 MNHEY, CDR2 SMNVEV (reference sequence). V lost 7 bases and J lost 0, with 8 bases in between. Written as DNA, the CDR3 is TGTGCCAGCACTAGCCCCAGCACAGATACGCAGTATTTT. Its protein is CASTSPSTDTQYF.